Below, 30 T cell receptor beta chains from the same sample are listed, as sequenced in a study of T cells in Graves' hyperthyroidism and ophthalmopathy. It was RNA transcripts that yielded the amplified TCR beta CDR3 regions. An initial round of RT-PCR targeting the TCR CDR3 relied on the HTBI primer set. Via MiXCR, TCRdb re-called the multiplex PCR reads, giving one row per CDR3 protein. Of fewer than 900,000 distinct CDR3 sequences listed, 18% are singletons. Sequencing was carried out using blood. Receptors were obtained from a woman between 50 and 59 years old with Graves' hyperthyroidism that later progressed to Graves' ophthalmopathy.

There are a few counts of this clonotype. The chain is built from TRBV4-2 and TRBJ1-2; 10 positions match TRBD1. Germline trimming cut 4 bases from V and 8 bases from J; bases unmatched to any gene: 10. The CDR3 is 15 residues long. The V gene's germline CDR1 is LGHNA and CDR2 YNFKEQ. CDR3 in amino acids: CASSLLKTGGIGYTF. CDR3 nucleotides: TGTGCCAGCAGCCTTCTAAAGACAGGGGGCATAGGCTACACCTTC.

The table lists this clonotype with a few counts. The V and J genes are TRBV27 and TRBJ2-7; D uncertain. Trimming stripped 2 bases from V and 2 bases from J, with 7 bases between. CDR1 is MNHEY and CDR2 is SMNVEV in the germline V gene (reference sequence). The CDR3 contains 13 residues. CDR3 region: CASSLGPPYEQYF. The CDR3 DNA reads as TGTGCCAGCAGTTTAGGGCCCCCCTACGAGCAGTACTTC.

The chain recombines TRBV19 with TRBJ1-4; 8 bases are shared with TRBD1. The J segment lost 7 bases and the V segment lost 2 bases, leaving 9 bases of the junction unmatched. CDR3 size: 16 residues. The V gene's germline CDR1 is LNHDA and CDR2 SQIVND (reference sequence). In DNA, the CDR3 is TGTGCCAGTAGTATACCCGGACAGGGTTCAGGTGAAAAACTGTTTTTT. Translated, it gives CASSIPGQGSGEKLFF.

This sequence joins TRBV2 and TRBJ2-1; D unresolved. There are 13 residues in the CDR3. CDR1 SNHLY and CDR2 FYNNEI come from the germline V gene. Trimming removed 7 bases from V and 3 bases from J, with 10 bases in between. This chain's CDR3 is CASTRPYYNEQFF. The CDR3 DNA follows: TGTGCCAGCACCAGGCCCTACTACAATGAGCAGTTCTTC. The full variable domain, completed using reference TRBV2 and TRBJ2-1, is EPEVTQTPSHQVTQMGQEVILRCVPISNHLYFYWYRQILGQKVEFLVSFYNNEISEKSEIFDDQFSVERPDGSNFTLKIRSTKLEDSAMYFCASTRPYYNEQFFGPGTRLTVL.

This clonotype was seen repeatedly, ten times or more. This sequence joins TRBV30 and TRBJ1-5, with 10 bases matching TRBD1. The CDR3 is 13 amino acids. Germline CDR1 reads GTSNPN; CDR2 reads SVGIG (reference sequence). Germline trimming cut 3 bases from V and 6 bases from J; bases unmatched to any gene: 2. CDR3 in DNA: TGTGCCTGGAGGACAGGGGGCGGTCAGCCCCAGCATTTT. Protein sequence: CAWRTGGGQPQHF.

In DNA form, the CDR3 reads TGTGCCTGGACTCCTGCCAATTCACCCCTCCACTTT. Its translation is CAWTPANSPLHF. The chain joins TRBV30 to TRBJ1-6; D uncertain. V was cut by 4 bases and J by 7 bases, with 8 bases left in between. CDR1 GTSNPN and CDR2 SVGIG come from the germline V gene (reference sequence). This CDR3 has 12 residues.

This chain links TRBV6-1 with TRBJ1-2; D is unresolved. The CDR3 length is 13 residues. Germline V gene sequence: CDR1 MNHNS, CDR2 SASEGT. V shed 2 bases and J shed 5 bases, with 9 bases lying between them. CDR3 sequence: CASSEFDNYGYTF. CDR3 nucleotides: TGTGCCAGCAGTGAATTTGACAATTATGGCTACACCTTC.

This clonotype was seen at least ten times. The V and J genes are TRBV2 and TRBJ2-2; D gene unclear. Trimming removed 2 bases from V and 0 bases from J, with 16 bases in between. This CDR3 is 18 amino acids long. The germline CDR1 and CDR2 sequences are SNHLY and FYNNEI. CDR3 sequence reads: CASSEFPTADTNTGELFF. CDR3 nucleotide sequence: TGTGCCAGCAGTGAATTTCCCACGGCCGATACGAACACCGGGGAGCTGTTTTTT.

This clonotype was found a few times. This chain joins TRBV4-1 and TRBJ2-6; D uncertain. The V gene lost 6 bases and the J gene lost 0 bases, with 12 bases spanning the gap. Germline V gives CDR1 MGHRA, CDR2 YSYEKL. The CDR3 loop spans 16 amino acids. Written as DNA, the CDR3 is TGCGCCAGCAGACTCAACTCATACTCTGGGGCCAACGTCCTGACTTTC. It is translated as CASRLNSYSGANVLTF.

This clonotype has a handful of counts. This sequence joins TRBV18 and TRBJ1-6, with TRBD1 identical over 8 bases. V was pared by 2 bases and J by 5 bases, with 2 bases of the junction left unmatched. The CDR3 runs to 15 residues. Germline CDR1 KGHSH, CDR2 LQKENI. The CDR3 sequence: CASSPETGDNSPLHF. In DNA, the CDR3 is TGTGCCAGCTCACCAGAGACAGGGGATAATTCACCCCTCCACTTT.

This clonotype was counted ten times or more. V and J are TRBV3-1 and TRBJ1-2; 8 positions match TRBD1. There are 16 residues in the CDR3. V lost 5 bases and J lost 8; bases outside the gene matches: 16. Per the germline V gene, CDR1 is LGHDT and CDR2 is YNNKEL (reference sequence). For the CDR3, the DNA is TGTGCCAGCAGCGCACCTTCCGCCAGGGGGCATGACGGCTACACCTTC. As protein: CASSAPSARGHDGYTF.

In its sample, this clonotype was seen a few times. The chain combines TRBV7-8 with TRBJ2-1; 9 nucleotides agree with TRBD2. The germline gives CDR1 SGHVS, CDR2 FQNEAQ. Trimming took 5 bases from V and 5 from J; bases not matched to a gene: 13. CDR3 length: 17 amino acids. The CDR3 coding sequence is TGTGCCAGCAGCGGGGAATCGAGCGGGGGGTCCCACAATGAGCAGTTCTTC. It codes for CASSGESSGGSHNEQFF.

The rearrangement uses TRBV5-4 and TRBJ2-5; perhaps TRBD1 as D (6 bases). Germline V CDR1 and CDR2: SGHNT, YYREEE (reference sequence). The ends were cut back, 4 bases at V and 2 bases at J, with 12 bases in the middle. CDR3 length: 14 amino acids. The CDR3, as DNA: TGTGCCAGCAGCCGCGACAGGAGACAAGAGACCCAGTACTTC. Residues: CASSRDRRQETQYF.

This clonotype was recorded at least ten times. The chain employs TRBV12-3 or TRBV12-4 and TRBJ2-5, with 7 bases fitting TRBD1. The CDR3 consists of 14 residues. V gave up 7 bases and J gave up 5 bases; unmatched junction bases: 10. CDR3 bases: TGTGCCAGCACCACAGCCGGGACAGCCGAGACCCAGTACTTC. It encodes CASTTAGTAETQYF.

This clonotype occurred many times. The V and J genes are TRBV30 and TRBJ2-5, with 8 bases matching TRBD2. This CDR3 has 15 residues. The junction had 7 bases not matched to a gene; V was cut back by 0 bases and J by 4 bases. Germline assignment: CDR1 GTSNPN and CDR2 SVGIG (reference sequence). The CDR3 spells CAWSVTSGPGETQYF. The CDR3 coding sequence is TGTGCCTGGAGTGTAACTAGCGGACCAGGAGAGACCCAGTACTTC.

On this clonotype itself: This clone may be a read error of a much larger clone one base away. The V call is TRBV6-5, the J call TRBJ2-2, with no clear D. Per germline, CDR1 MNHEY and CDR2 SVGAGI. Trimming left V 2 bases short and J 2 bases short, with 3 bases between. This CDR3 region has 13 residues. The CDR3 sequence is CASSYLNTGELFF. CDR3 sequence (DNA): TGTGCCAGCAGTTACCTTAACACCGGGGAGCTGTTTTTT.

The rearrangement links TRBV4-1 to TRBJ2-2; 9 nucleotides align to TRBD1. Germline CDR1 is MGHRA and CDR2 is YSYEKL. The CDR3 is made up of 15 amino acids. After removal of 6 bases from V and 4 bases from J, the junction contained 6 bases not matched to a gene. The CDR3 loop is CASREQGAGTGELFF. The CDR3 DNA sequence: TGCGCCAGCAGGGAACAGGGGGCAGGCACCGGGGAGCTGTTTTTT.

This clonotype was counted between two and nine times. V is TRBV4-1 and J is TRBJ2-1, with D maybe TRBD1 (6 bases). The CDR3 covers 15 residues. Trimming left V 3 bases short and J 2 bases short, with 11 bases between. The germline gives CDR1 MGHRA, CDR2 YSYEKL. CDR3 DNA sequence: TGCGCCAGCAGCCAGCAGGGGTCCCCCTACAATGAGCAGTTCTTC. Translating gives CASSQQGSPYNEQFF.

V and J are TRBV24-1 and TRBJ2-3; 7 bases agree with TRBD1. Losses at the gene ends were 3 bases for V and 1 base for J; bases not matched to a gene: 9. The CDR3 is made up of 17 amino acids. Germline V lookup: CDR1 KGHDR, CDR2 SFDVKD. As DNA, the CDR3 is TGTGCCACCAGTGATCCGTCACCAGGGGGAGGCACAGATACGCAGTATTTT. Translated: CATSDPSPGGGTDTQYF.

This clonotype occurred many times. This rearrangement joins TRBV11-2 to TRBJ2-5, with 10 positions matching TRBD1. Germline V gene sequence: CDR1 SGHAT, CDR2 FQNNGV. With V trimmed by 4 bases and J by 5 bases, 7 bases remained unmatched. This CDR3 contains 15 residues. The CDR3 loop is CASSSDRGRWETQYF. Here the CDR3 DNA reads TGTGCCAGCAGCTCCGACAGGGGGCGATGGGAGACCCAGTACTTC.

This clonotype was counted many times. The chain is built from TRBV12-3 or TRBV12-4 and TRBJ1-5; D call uncertain. CDR3 length equals 14 residues. V lost 3 bases and J lost 0, with 6 bases in between. This CDR3 reads CASSFEGSNQPQHF. In DNA, the CDR3 is TGTGCCAGCAGTTTCGAGGGTAGCAATCAGCCCCAGCATTTT.

Concerning this clonotype itself: Given a much more abundant clone one base away, this may be a read error. The chain uses TRBV5-1 and TRBJ1-1; TRBD1 might be the D (6 bases). V lost 4 bases and J 3 bases, leaving 19 bases between the germline ends. Germline V gives CDR1 SGHRS, CDR2 YFSETQ. CDR3 length equals 16 residues. CDR3 protein: CASSKTYRVEDTEAFF. The CDR3, as DNA: TGCGCCAGCAGCAAGACTTACAGGGTGGAAGACACTGAAGCTTTCTTT.

This clonotype was counted many times. The chain couples TRBV10-3 to TRBJ1-1; possible D gene TRBD1, 6 bases. The V gene's germline CDR1 is ENHRY and CDR2 SYGVKD. This CDR3 is built from 17 residues. V was clipped by 0 bases and J by 1 base, with 15 bases between them. CDR3 in DNA: TGTGCCATCAGTGAGTCACCCATAAGGGGGACGAACACTGAAGCTTTCTTT. It is translated as CAISESPIRGTNTEAFF.

This chain uses TRBV24-1 with TRBJ2-1; TRBD1 aligns across 7 bases. In germline, CDR1 is KGHDR, CDR2 SFDVKD. CDR3 length: 17 residues. The V gene end was trimmed by 4 bases and the J gene end by 0 bases; junction bases not matched to a gene: 8. For the CDR3, the DNA is TGTGCCACCAGTGAATCGCCGGGACAGCTCTCCTACAATGAGCAGTTCTTC. It is translated as CATSESPGQLSYNEQFF.

This clonotype has just a few counts. The genes are TRBV29-1 and TRBJ1-1; TRBD1 aligns across 8 bases. The junction had 5 bases not matched to a gene; V was cut back by 1 base and J by 4 bases. Looked up from germline, CDR1 is SQVTM and CDR2 is ANQGSEA. The CDR3 is 14 residues long. CDR3 residues: CSVEVGQGATEAFF. The CDR3 bases are TGCAGCGTTGAAGTGGGTCAGGGGGCCACTGAAGCTTTCTTT.

In its sample, this clonotype was seen a few times. The chain joins TRBV27 to TRBJ2-2, with D perhaps TRBD1 (5 bases). This CDR3 region has 16 residues. In germline, CDR1 is MNHEY, CDR2 SMNVEV (reference sequence). V lost 4 bases and J lost 2, with 14 bases in between. The CDR3 DNA sequence: TGTGCCAGCAGTTCCCGGTGGGGCCTTAACACCGGGGAGCTGTTTTTT. Its protein product is CASSSRWGLNTGELFF.

This clonotype was observed at least ten times. The CDR3 nucleotides read TGTGCCAGCAGTCAACCACAGGGGATGAAACCTTACAATGAGCAGTTCTTC. Amino acids: CASSQPQGMKPYNEQFF. The rearrangement uses TRBV12-3 or TRBV12-4 and TRBJ2-1; 7 positions match TRBD1. The CDR3 has 17 residues. V dropped 5 bases and J dropped 4; count of bases not matched to a gene: 14.

Only a few counts were recorded for this clonotype. This chain links TRBV2 with TRBJ2-2; D not certain. CDR1 SNHLY and CDR2 FYNNEI come from the germline V gene. CDR3 length equals 14 residues. V was pared by 1 base and J by 6 bases, with 9 bases between. The CDR3 here is CASSEVRNAGELFF. CDR3 bases: TGTGCCAGCAGTGAAGTTAGAAACGCCGGGGAGCTGTTTTTT.

This rearrangement joins TRBV5-4 to TRBJ1-2, with TRBD1 matching 8 bases. The germline V gene has CDR1 SGHNT and CDR2 YYREEE (reference sequence). The CDR3 loop spans 15 amino acids. Trimming removed 2 bases from V and 5 bases from J; junction bases left unmatched: 8. The CDR3 reads CASSFNGRGRYGYTF. The CDR3 region has the DNA TGTGCCAGCAGCTTTAATGGCAGGGGGCGATATGGCTACACCTTC.

This sequence joins TRBV13 and TRBJ2-5; D is undetermined. Germline V gene data show CDR1 as PRHDT and CDR2 as FYEKMQ (reference sequence). The CDR3 has 14 amino acids. Trimming cost V 4 bases and J 1 base, with 10 bases left between them. CDR3 in amino acids: CASSSRTIQETQYF. The CDR3 bases are TGTGCCAGCAGCTCGAGGACCATCCAAGAGACCCAGTACTTC. Drawing the rest from reference TRBV13 and TRBJ2-5, the complete variable domain is AAGVIQSPRHLIKEKRETATLKCYPIPRHDTVYWYQQGPGQDPQFLISFYEKMQSDKGSIPDRFSAQQFSDYHSELNMSSLELGDSALYFCASSSRTIQETQYFGPGTRLLVL.